This TCR beta chain was captured by sequencing in a study of T-cell memory formation after mild COVID-19. Findings of the study overall: The SARS-CoV-2 specificity of second-wave clones reaching peak at day 37 remained unverified. Shrinking CD4+ clones resided mostly in CM and EM, and CD8+ ones in EMRA. The appearance of some responding clones in pre-infection memory suggested that cross-reactive memory joined.

V shed 3 bases, J shed 6 bases, and the junction held 5 bases outside the gene matches. The length of the CDR3 is 13 residues. From germline, CDR1 is SEHNR and CDR2 FQNEAQ (reference sequence). TCR alpha and TCR beta cDNA libraries carrying sample barcodes and UMIs were produced by 5'RACE using constant-segment primers. From the 5' RACE reads, TCRdb called clonotypes with MiXCR, one entry per CDR3 protein. The sample lists tens of thousands of distinct CDR3 sequences; around 13% were seen once. This clonotype was counted between two and nine times. The antigen remains unidentified. This TCR derives from an adult woman who had mild COVID-19 (a few samples of this study predate the infection). Cell type and time point are not known. The gene calls are TRBV7-9 and TRBJ2-7, with 7 positions matching TRBD2. Sequencing used PBMCs or a T cell subset sorted from them (not recorded which). In nucleotides, the CDR3 is TGTGCCAGCAGCTTTCCGGGGGGAGGCGAGCAGTACTTC. Its protein is CASSFPGGGEQYF.